This passage covers 20 T cell receptor beta chains from one sample sequenced in a study of blood T cell repertoires in COVID-19. Using immunoSEQ multiplex PCR, the repertoire was profiled, and TCRdb retains in-frame clones only, with some absent. The sample records approximately 230,000 clones, under 90% being singletons. Specimen: PBMCs or T cells enriched from blood (not recorded which). Receptors originate from a man in his forties who had recovered from COVID-19.

This clone was seen once. The chain joins TRBV7-8 to TRBJ2-4; TRBD2 matches at 12 bases. This CDR3 spans 20 amino acids. J lost 1 base, V lost 0 bases, and 10 bases had no gene match. Germline CDR1 and CDR2: SGHVS and FQNEAQ. CDR3 DNA sequence: TGTGCCAGCAGCTTAGCGTTGGAAAGAACTAGCGGGGGGGCCAAAAACATTCAGTACTTC. Encoded protein: CASSLALERTSGGAKNIQYF.

V usage is TRBV6-5 and J usage is TRBJ2-5, with TRBD1 matching 8 bases. V shed 5 bases, J shed 4 bases, and the junction held 9 bases outside the gene matches. Germline V gene data show CDR1 as MNHEY and CDR2 as SVGAGI. The CDR3 runs to 15 residues. The CDR3 region is CASSTGTGIPETQYF. The DNA for the CDR3 is TGTGCCAGCAGTACCGGGACAGGCATACCAGAGACCCAGTACTTC.

The rearrangement uses TRBV7-9 and TRBJ1-2; 7 bases map to TRBD1. The CDR3 consists of 13 residues. The trim removed 8 bases at V and 3 bases at J, leaving 6 bases unmatched. Germline V gene sequence: CDR1 SEHNR, CDR2 FQNEAQ (reference sequence). CDR3 bases: TGTGCCAGCGATCGGGACAGCCACTATGGCTACACCTTC. This sequence encodes CASDRDSHYGYTF.

This chain connects TRBV9 to TRBJ2-2; TRBD2 matches 8 bases. J lost 6 bases, V lost 0 bases, and 1 base had no gene match. Germline values: CDR1 SGDLS, CDR2 YYNGEE. The CDR3 is 14 residues long. The CDR3 DNA is TGTGCCAGCAGCGTAGACGGGGGGGCCGGGGAGCTGTTTTTT. It is translated as CASSVDGGAGELFF.

This clone has only a few counts. The chain has TRBV23-1 and TRBJ1-2; the match to TRBD1 covers 9 bases. TRBV23-1 is recorded as an ORF, its role being uncertain. J gave up 1 base and V 6 bases, and 6 bases lay outside the gene matches. This CDR3 has 15 residues. CDR3: CASRRDRENNYGYTF. As DNA, the CDR3 is TGCGCCAGCAGACGGGACAGGGAGAATAACTATGGCTACACCTTC.

The table lists this clone with a count of one. J is TRBJ2-5 and V is TRBV2, with 9 nucleotides matching TRBD2. There are 15 residues in the CDR3. Unmatched junction bases numbered 9, after V lost 8 bases and J lost 2 bases. Germline V gene sequence: CDR1 SNHLY, CDR2 FYNNEI. Here the CDR3 reads CASGKASGTQETQYF. The CDR3 nucleotides are TGTGCCAGCGGAAAGGCTAGCGGGACTCAAGAGACCCAGTACTTC.

The rearrangement joins TRBV7-2 to TRBJ2-1; 8 positions match TRBD2. Germline values: CDR1 SGHTA, CDR2 FQGNSA. The CDR3 totals 14 residues. V shed 5 bases and J 7 bases; nucleotides not matched to a gene: 7. The CDR3: CASSPWTSPNEQFF. CDR3 nucleotides: TGTGCCAGCAGCCCTTGGACTAGCCCTAATGAGCAGTTCTTC. Drawing the rest from reference TRBV7-2 and TRBJ2-1, the complete variable domain is GAGVSQSPSNKVTEKGKDVELRCDPISGHTALYWYRQSLGQGLEFLIYFQGNSAPDKSGLPSDRFSAERTGGSVSTLTIQRTQQEDSAVYLCASSPWTSPNEQFFGPGTRLTVL.

The chain employs TRBV7-9 and TRBJ1-2, with TRBD1 matching over 9 bases. V was pared by 5 bases and J by 4 bases, with 8 bases of the junction left unmatched. Germline loops: CDR1 SEHNR, CDR2 FQNEAQ (reference sequence). The CDR3 sequence is 15 residues long. CDR3 in DNA: TGTGCCAGCAGCCCCCCGGGACAGGGTGCCTATGGCTACACCTTC. As protein: CASSPPGQGAYGYTF.

This clone was counted a single time. This chain links TRBV5-4 with TRBJ1-1, with TRBD1 as a possible D gene (5 bases). The CDR3 covers 14 residues. Germline-derived CDR1 and CDR2 are SGHNT and YYREEE (reference sequence). V was shortened by 3 bases and J by 5 bases, with 14 bases between the two germline ends. The CDR3 spells CASSSRGGWTEAFF. The CDR3 nucleotides read TGTGCCAGCAGCTCGCGGGGGGGATGGACTGAAGCTTTCTTT. Based on the CDR3 plus reference TRBV5-4 and TRBJ1-1, the full variable domain is ETGVTQSPTHLIKTRGQQVTLRCSSQSGHNTVSWYQQALGQGPQFIFQYYREEENGRGNFPPRFSGLQFPNYSSELNVNALELDDSALYLCASSSRGGWTEAFFGQGTRLTVV.

The rearrangement links TRBV18 to TRBJ2-1; no clear D gene. Germline CDR1 and CDR2: KGHSH and LQKENI. V lost 4 bases and J 6 bases, leaving 4 bases between the germline ends. CDR3 length equals 11 residues. The CDR3 spells CASSLLNEQFF. CDR3 DNA: TGTGCCAGCTCACTACTCAATGAGCAGTTCTTC.

The J gene is TRBJ1-1, the V gene TRBV19; TRBD1 agrees at 7 bases. Losses at the gene ends were 3 bases for V and 3 bases for J; bases not matched to a gene: 7. This CDR3 has 15 amino acids. Looked up from germline, CDR1 is LNHDA and CDR2 is SQIVND (reference sequence). CDR3 loop: CASSMMGQGDTEAFF. The CDR3, as DNA: TGTGCCAGTAGTATGATGGGGCAGGGGGACACTGAAGCTTTCTTT.

This clone has just one count. The CDR3: CASSPSAQETQYF. The CDR3 region has the DNA TGTGCCAGTAGTCCTAGCGCTCAAGAGACCCAGTACTTC. This chain links TRBV19 with TRBJ2-5, with TRBD2 as a possible D gene (6 bases). Germline CDR1 LNHDA, CDR2 SQIVND (reference sequence). This CDR3 is 13 amino acids long. V was shortened by 5 bases and J by 2 bases, with 9 bases between the two germline ends.

This sequence joins TRBV7-8 and TRBJ1-2, with D unresolved. This CDR3 has 16 residues. V gave up 2 bases and J gave up 0 bases, with 13 bases separating them. CDR1 is SGHVS, CDR2 FQNEAQ, per germline. In DNA, the CDR3 is TGTGCCAGCAGCTTAACTGGAGGCTACTCTAACTATGGCTACACCTTC. Translation gives CASSLTGGYSNYGYTF. The full variable domain, its missing parts supplied by reference TRBV7-8 and TRBJ1-2, is GAGVSQSPRYKVAKRGQDVALRCDPISGHVSLFWYQQALGQGPEFLTYFQNEAQLDKSGLPSDRFFAERPEGSVSTLKIQRTQQEDSAVYLCASSLTGGYSNYGYTFGSGTRLTVV.

This clone was picked up one time. The chain uses TRBV19 and TRBJ2-1, with a tentative D call TRBD2 (6 bases). CDR1 LNHDA and CDR2 SQIVND come from the germline V gene (reference sequence). CDR3 length: 15 residues. V was cut by 2 bases and J by 7 bases, with 15 bases left in between. The CDR3 protein is CASSIYGGVGNEQFF. The CDR3 bases are TGTGCCAGTAGTATATATGGAGGGGTGGGAAATGAGCAGTTCTTC.

Many counts were recorded for this clone. The sample holds other DNA sequences that translate to the same CDR3. CDR3 amino acids: CASSDHRVNEKLFF. CDR3 nucleotides: TGTGCCAGCAGTGATCACAGGGTTAATGAAAAACTGTTTTTT. The chain uses TRBV2 and TRBJ1-4, with D possibly TRBD1 on 6 matching bases. The length of the CDR3 is 14 residues. Between the trimmed V and J ends, which lost 3 bases and 4 bases, there was a span of 9 bases. CDR1 and CDR2 (germline): SNHLY, FYNNEI.

V usage is TRBV9 and J usage is TRBJ2-2; TRBD2 matches 14 bases. Germline CDR1 is SGDLS and CDR2 is YYNGEE. Trimming removed 0 bases from V and 5 bases from J; junction bases left unmatched: 3. The CDR3 totals 17 residues. As DNA, the CDR3 is TGTGCCAGCAGCGTAGGCGGGACTAGCGGGAGAACCGGGGAGCTGTTTTTT. It specifies CASSVGGTSGRTGELFF.

The chain carries TRBV5-1 and TRBJ2-1, with D maybe TRBD1 (5 bases). The CDR3 spans 12 residues. Germline-derived CDR1 and CDR2 are SGHRS and YFSETQ. With 0 bases removed from V and 9 bases from J, the gap between germline ends came to 7 bases. CDR3 loop: CASSLGGTEQFF. The DNA of the CDR3 is TGCGCCAGCAGCTTGGGGGGCACTGAGCAGTTCTTC. Combining the CDR3 with reference TRBV5-1 and TRBJ2-1 gives the whole variable domain KAGVTQTPRYLIKTRGQQVTLSCSPISGHRSVSWYQQTPGQGLQFLFEYFSETQRNKGNFPGRFSGRQFSNSRSEMNVSTLELGDSALYLCASSLGGTEQFFGPGTRLTVL.

The chain uses TRBV1 and TRBJ2-7; no check of the table's D call, TRBD2, against the DNA was made. TRBV1 is reported as a pseudogene. The CDR3 consists of 14 residues. This CDR3 is CTSRKVGLVNEQYF. CDR3 bases: TGCACCAGCAGGAAGGTTGGACTAGTAAACGAGCAGTACTTC.

This chain's CDR3 is CASSQVVGTEYGYTF. In nucleotides, the CDR3 is TGCGCCAGCAGCCAAGTCGTTGGGACAGAGTATGGCTACACCTTC. V usage is TRBV4-3 and J usage is TRBJ1-2; TRBD1 matches at 7 bases. The CDR3 is made up of 15 amino acids. Looked up from germline, CDR1 is LGHNA and CDR2 is YSLEER. Trimming cost V 1 base and J 5 bases; bases outside gene matches: 7.

CDR3 protein: CASGAGLDTEAFF. The CDR3 region has the DNA TGTGCCAGCGGGGCAGGGTTGGACACTGAAGCTTTCTTT. V usage is TRBV2 and J usage is TRBJ1-1; tentative D call: TRBD1 (5 bases). The germline V gene has CDR1 SNHLY and CDR2 FYNNEI. With 8 bases removed from V and 3 bases from J, the gap between germline ends came to 13 bases. This CDR3 is 13 amino acids long.